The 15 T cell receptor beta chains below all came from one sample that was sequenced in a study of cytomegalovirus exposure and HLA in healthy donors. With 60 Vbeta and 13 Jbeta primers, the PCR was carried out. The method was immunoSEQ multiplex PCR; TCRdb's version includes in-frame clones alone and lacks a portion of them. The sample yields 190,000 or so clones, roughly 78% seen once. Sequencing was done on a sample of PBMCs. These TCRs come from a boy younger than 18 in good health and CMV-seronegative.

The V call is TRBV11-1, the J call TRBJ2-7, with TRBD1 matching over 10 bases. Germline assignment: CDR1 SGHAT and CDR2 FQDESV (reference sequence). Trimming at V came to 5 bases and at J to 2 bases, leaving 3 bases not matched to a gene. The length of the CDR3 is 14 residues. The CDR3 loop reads CASSPGTGAYEQYF. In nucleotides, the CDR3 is TGTGCCAGCAGCCCCGGGACAGGGGCCTACGAGCAGTACTTC.

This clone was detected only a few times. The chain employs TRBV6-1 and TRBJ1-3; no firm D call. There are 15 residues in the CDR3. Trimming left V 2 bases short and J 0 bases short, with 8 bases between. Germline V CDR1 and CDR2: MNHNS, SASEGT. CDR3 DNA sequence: TGTGCCAGCAGTGAACAGGCGTACTCTGGAAACACCATATATTTT. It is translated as CASSEQAYSGNTIYF.

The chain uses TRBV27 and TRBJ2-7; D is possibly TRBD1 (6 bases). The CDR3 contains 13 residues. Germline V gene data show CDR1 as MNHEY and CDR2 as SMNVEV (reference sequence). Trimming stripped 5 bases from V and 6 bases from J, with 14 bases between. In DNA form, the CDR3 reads TGTGCCAGCAGTCTAAGACAGGATGTCGAGCAGTACTTC. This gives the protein CASSLRQDVEQYF.

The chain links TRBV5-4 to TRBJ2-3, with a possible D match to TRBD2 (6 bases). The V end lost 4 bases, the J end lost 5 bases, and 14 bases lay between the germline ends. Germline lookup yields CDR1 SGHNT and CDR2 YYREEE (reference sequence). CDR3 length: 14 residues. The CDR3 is CASSAWSSGDTQYF. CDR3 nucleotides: TGTGCCAGCAGCGCTTGGAGTAGCGGAGATACGCAGTATTTT.

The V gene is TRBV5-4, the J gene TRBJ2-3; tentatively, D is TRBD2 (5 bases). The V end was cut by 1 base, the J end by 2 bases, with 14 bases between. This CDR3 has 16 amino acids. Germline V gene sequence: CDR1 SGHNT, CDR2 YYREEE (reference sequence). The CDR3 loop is CASSLPRDPNTDTQYF. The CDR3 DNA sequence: TGTGCCAGCAGCTTGCCCCGGGATCCTAACACAGATACGCAGTATTTT.

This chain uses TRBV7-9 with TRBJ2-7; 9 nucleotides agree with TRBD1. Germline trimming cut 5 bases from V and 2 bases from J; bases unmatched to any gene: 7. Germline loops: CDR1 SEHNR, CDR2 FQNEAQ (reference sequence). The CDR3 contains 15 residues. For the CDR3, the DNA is TGTGCCAGCAGCCCGAGGGACAGGGAAACCTACGAGCAGTACTTC. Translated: CASSPRDRETYEQYF.

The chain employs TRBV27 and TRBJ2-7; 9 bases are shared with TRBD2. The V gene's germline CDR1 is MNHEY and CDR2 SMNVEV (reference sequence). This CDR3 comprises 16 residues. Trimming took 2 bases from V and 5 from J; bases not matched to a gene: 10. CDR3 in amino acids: CASSLVAGESSNEQYF. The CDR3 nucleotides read TGTGCCAGCAGTTTAGTAGCGGGAGAATCGAGCAACGAGCAGTACTTC.

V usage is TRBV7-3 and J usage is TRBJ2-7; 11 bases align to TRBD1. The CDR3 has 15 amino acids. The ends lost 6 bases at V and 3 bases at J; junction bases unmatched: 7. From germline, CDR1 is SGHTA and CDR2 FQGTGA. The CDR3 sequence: CASSHGQGAIYEQYF. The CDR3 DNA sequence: TGTGCCAGCAGTCACGGACAGGGGGCTATCTACGAGCAGTACTTC.

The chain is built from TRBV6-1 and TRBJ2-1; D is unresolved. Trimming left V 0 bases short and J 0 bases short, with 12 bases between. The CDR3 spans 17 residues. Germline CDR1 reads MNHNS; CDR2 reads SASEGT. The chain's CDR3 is CASSEAWASISYNEQFF. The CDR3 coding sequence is TGTGCCAGCAGTGAAGCCTGGGCGAGTATCTCCTACAATGAGCAGTTCTTC.

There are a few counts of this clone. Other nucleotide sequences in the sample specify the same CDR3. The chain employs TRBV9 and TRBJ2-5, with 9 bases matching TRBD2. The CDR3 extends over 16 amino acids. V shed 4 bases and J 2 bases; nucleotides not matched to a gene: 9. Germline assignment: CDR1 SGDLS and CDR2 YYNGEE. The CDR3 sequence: CASSPEAGGPQETQYF. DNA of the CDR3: TGTGCCAGCAGCCCAGAAGCGGGGGGCCCACAAGAGACCCAGTACTTC. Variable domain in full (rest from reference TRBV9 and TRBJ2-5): DSGVTQTPKHLITATGQRVTLRCSPRSGDLSVYWYQQSLDQGLQFLIQYYNGEERAKGNILERFSAQQFPDLHSELNLSSLELGDSALYFCASSPEAGGPQETQYFGPGTRLLVL.

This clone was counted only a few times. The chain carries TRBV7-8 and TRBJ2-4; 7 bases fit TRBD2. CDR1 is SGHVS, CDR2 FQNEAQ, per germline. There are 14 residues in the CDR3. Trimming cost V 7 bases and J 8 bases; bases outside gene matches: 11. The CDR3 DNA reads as TGTGCCAGCACCAAAACCGGGACTAATGACATTCAGTACTTC. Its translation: CASTKTGTNDIQYF. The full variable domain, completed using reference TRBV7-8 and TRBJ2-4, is GAGVSQSPRYKVAKRGQDVALRCDPISGHVSLFWYQQALGQGPEFLTYFQNEAQLDKSGLPSDRFFAERPEGSVSTLKIQRTQQEDSAVYLCASTKTGTNDIQYFGAGTRLSVL.

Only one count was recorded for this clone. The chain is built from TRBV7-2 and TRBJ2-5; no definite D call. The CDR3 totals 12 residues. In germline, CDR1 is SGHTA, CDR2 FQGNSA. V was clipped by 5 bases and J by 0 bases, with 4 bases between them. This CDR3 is CASSLNQETQYF. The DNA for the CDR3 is TGTGCCAGCAGCCTTAACCAAGAGACCCAGTACTTC.

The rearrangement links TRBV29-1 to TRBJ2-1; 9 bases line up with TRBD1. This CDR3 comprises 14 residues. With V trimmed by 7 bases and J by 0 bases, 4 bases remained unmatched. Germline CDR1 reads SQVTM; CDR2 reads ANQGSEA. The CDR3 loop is CSAGQGYSYNEQFF. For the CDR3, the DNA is TGCAGCGCGGGACAGGGCTACTCCTACAATGAGCAGTTCTTC.

CDR3 bases: TGTGCCAGCAGACAGTCTTACGAGCAGTACTTC. It specifies CASRQSYEQYF. The chain joins TRBV2 to TRBJ2-7; D is unclear. Per germline, CDR1 SNHLY and CDR2 FYNNEI. Trimming removed 6 bases at V and 4 bases at J, with 7 bases between. There are 11 residues in the CDR3.

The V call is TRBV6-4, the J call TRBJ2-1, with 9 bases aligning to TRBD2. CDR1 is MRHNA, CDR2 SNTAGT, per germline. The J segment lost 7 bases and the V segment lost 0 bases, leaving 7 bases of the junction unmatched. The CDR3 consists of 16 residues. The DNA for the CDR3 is TGTGCCAGCAGTGACTCGATAACTAGCGGGTGGAATGAGCAGTTCTTC. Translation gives CASSDSITSGWNEQFF.